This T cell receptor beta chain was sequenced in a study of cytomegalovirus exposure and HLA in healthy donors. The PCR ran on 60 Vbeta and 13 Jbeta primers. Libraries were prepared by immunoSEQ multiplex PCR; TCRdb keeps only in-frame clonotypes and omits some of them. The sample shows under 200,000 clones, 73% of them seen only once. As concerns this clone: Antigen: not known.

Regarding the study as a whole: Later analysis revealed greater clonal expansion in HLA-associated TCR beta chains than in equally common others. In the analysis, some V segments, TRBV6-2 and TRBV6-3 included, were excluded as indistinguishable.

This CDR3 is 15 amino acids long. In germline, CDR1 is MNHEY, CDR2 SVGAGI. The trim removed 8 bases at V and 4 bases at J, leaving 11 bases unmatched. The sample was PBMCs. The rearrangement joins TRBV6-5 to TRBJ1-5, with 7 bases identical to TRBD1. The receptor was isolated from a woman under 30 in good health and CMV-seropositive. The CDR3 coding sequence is TGTGCCAGCGTCTTCAGGGACAGTGATAATCAGCCCCAGCATTTT. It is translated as CASVFRDSDNQPQHF.